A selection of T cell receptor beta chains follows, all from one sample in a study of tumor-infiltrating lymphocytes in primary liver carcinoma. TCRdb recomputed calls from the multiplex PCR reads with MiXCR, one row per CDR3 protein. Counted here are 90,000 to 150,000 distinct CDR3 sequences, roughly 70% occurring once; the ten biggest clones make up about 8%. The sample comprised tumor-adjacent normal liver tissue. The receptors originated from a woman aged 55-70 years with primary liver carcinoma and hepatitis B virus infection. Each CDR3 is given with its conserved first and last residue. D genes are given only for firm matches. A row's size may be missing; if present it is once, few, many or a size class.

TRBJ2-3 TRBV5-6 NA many CASSLLGTSSTDTQYF TGTGCCAGCAGCTTGTTAGGCACCTCTAGCACAGATACGCAGTATTTT
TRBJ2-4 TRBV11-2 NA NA CASSSGRLLSRRDIQYF TGTGCCAGCAGCTCAGGCAGGCTACTAAGCAGGAGAGACATTCAGTACTTC
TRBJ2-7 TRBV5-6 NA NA CASSLISGLGSYEQYF TGTGCCAGCAGCCTCATTAGCGGCCTTGGGTCCTACGAGCAGTACTTC
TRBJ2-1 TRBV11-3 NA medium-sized CASSSDYNNEQFF TGTGCCAGCAGCTCGGACTACAACAATGAGCAGTTCTTC
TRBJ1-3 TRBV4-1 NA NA CASSQTPGAFGNTIYF TGCGCCAGCAGTCAGACACCAGGGGCCTTTGGAAACACCATATATTTT
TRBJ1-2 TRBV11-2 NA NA CASSPTHNYAYAF TGTGCCAGCAGCCCGACCCATAACTATGCCTACGCTTTC
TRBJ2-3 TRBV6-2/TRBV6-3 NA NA CASSNNSGRAGGTDTQYF TGTGCCAGTAGCAACAATAGCGGTAGGGCCGGGGGCACAGATACGCAGTATTTT
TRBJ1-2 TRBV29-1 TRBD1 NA CSVELTPGQGPANYGDTF TGCAGCGTGGAACTAACCCCTGGACAGGGACCCGCTAACTATGGCGACACCTTC
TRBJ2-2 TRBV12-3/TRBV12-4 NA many CASSSRLSGELFF TGTGCCAGCAGCTCTCGACTCTCCGGGGAGCTGTTTTTT
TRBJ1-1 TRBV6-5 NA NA CASIIRLGHPDTEAFF TGTGCCAGCATTATAAGACTGGGACATCCGGACACTGAAGCTTTCTTT
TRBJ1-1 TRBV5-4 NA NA CTSSLYQSRNTEAFF TGTACCAGCAGCTTGTATCAGAGCAGGAACACTGAAGCTTTCTTT
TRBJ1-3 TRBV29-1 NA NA CNVDAGCSGNTIYF TGCAACGTTGACGCAGGGTGCTCTGGAAACACCATATATTTT
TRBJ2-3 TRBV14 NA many CASSQVGRKSTDTQYF TGTGCCAGCAGCCAAGTCGGCCGGAAGAGCACAGATACGCAGTATTTT
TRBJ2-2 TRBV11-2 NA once CVSSDARNTNTGEPFF TGTGTCAGCAGCGACGCACGCAACACGAACACCGGGGAGCCGTTTTTT
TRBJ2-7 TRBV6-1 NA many CASSDLTSFNEQYF TGTGCCAGCAGTGACCTGACTAGTTTTAACGAGCAGTACTTC
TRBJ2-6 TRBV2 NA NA CASSESSGANVLTF TGTGCCAGCAGTGAGAGCTCTGGGGCCAACGTCCTGACTTTC
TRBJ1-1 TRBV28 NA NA CASSLWGRSGLSRGNTEAFF TGTGCCAGCAGTCTTTGGGGAAGATCGGGCCTCTCAAGGGGGAACACTGAAGCTTTCTTT
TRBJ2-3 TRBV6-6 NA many CASSSTLDRGGQIGQYF TGTGCCAGCAGTTCCACCTTAGACCGGGGAGGCCAGATAGGGCAGTATTTT
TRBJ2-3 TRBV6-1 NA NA CASSEPGTSTDTLYF TGTGCTAGCAGTGAACCGGGAACTAGCACAGATACGCTGTATTTT
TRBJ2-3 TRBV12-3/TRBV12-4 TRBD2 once CACSSQRASGRGDLDTDTQYF TGTGCCTGCAGTTCACAAAGAGCTAGCGGGAGGGGGGATCTAGACACAGATACGCAGTATTTT
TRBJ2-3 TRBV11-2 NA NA CASSFPFAANTEYF TGTGCCAGCAGCTTCCCATTCGCGGCGAATACGGAGTATTTT
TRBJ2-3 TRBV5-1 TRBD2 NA CVGSLAEGTSTDTQYF TGCGTCGGCAGCCTAGCGGAGGGGACTAGCACAGATACGCAGTATTTT
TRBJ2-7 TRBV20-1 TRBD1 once CMTSGGRKQYF TGCATGACGTCAGGGGGCAGGAAGCAGTACTTC